The 30 T cell receptor beta chains below come from one sample, sequenced in a study of cytotoxic CD8 clonotypes in ibrutinib-treated CLL. Sequencing used immunoSEQ multiplex PCR; TCRdb keeps in-frame clones, though not all of them. The sample carries about 85,000 clones, roughly 77% recorded once. Sequencing was performed on PBMCs, taken after 12 months of ibrutinib treatment. The receptors were sampled from a human donor with chronic lymphocytic leukemia.

This clone has just a few counts. V usage is TRBV7-2 and J usage is TRBJ2-5; TRBD1 matches 7 bases. The germline V gene has CDR1 SGHTA and CDR2 FQGNSA. Trimming removed 5 bases from V and 2 bases from J; junction bases left unmatched: 5. This CDR3 spans 14 amino acids. The CDR3 nucleotides are TGTGCCAGCAGCCCCGGGACAGCACAAGAGACCCAGTACTTC. Translation gives CASSPGTAQETQYF.

The V call is TRBV30, the J call TRBJ2-1; D unclear. Deletions cut 4 bases from V and 4 bases from J, with 17 bases between. This CDR3 spans 15 amino acids. Germline V CDR1 and CDR2: GTSNPN, SVGIG (reference sequence). DNA of the CDR3: TGTGCCTGGAACCAGAGGCTAGATGTTTACAATGAGCAGTTCTTC. This gives the protein CAWNQRLDVYNEQFF.

This clone came up a few times. The chain employs TRBV6-5 and TRBJ1-6; maybe TRBD1 (6 bases). The V gene's germline CDR1 is MNHEY and CDR2 SVGAGI. The CDR3 is made up of 13 amino acids. The V and J ends lost 4 bases and 10 bases respectively, with 11 bases between them. The CDR3 sequence: CASSWAGVSPLHF. CDR3 in DNA: TGTGCCAGCAGTTGGGCAGGGGTGTCACCCCTCCACTTT.

The chain is built from TRBV7-6 and TRBJ2-4; 8 bases are a match to TRBD1. J gave up 1 base and V 5 bases, and 10 bases lay outside the gene matches. The CDR3 length is 17 residues. Germline V gene data show CDR1 as SGHVS and CDR2 as FNYEAQ. The CDR3 DNA follows: TGTGCCAGCAGCCCCAGGACAGGGTTGTTTGCCAAAAACATTCAGTACTTC. Amino acids: CASSPRTGLFAKNIQYF.

With regard to this clone: Other nucleotide sequences in the sample specify the same CDR3. The chain recombines TRBV18 with TRBJ1-2; D is ambiguous. Germline V CDR1 and CDR2: KGHSH, LQKENI. This CDR3 spans 13 amino acids. V lost 2 bases to trimming and J lost 3 bases, with 7 bases between them. The CDR3 here is CASSPGGDYGYTF. For the CDR3, the DNA is TGTGCCAGCTCACCAGGCGGAGACTATGGCTACACCTTC.

This clone showed up just once. V is TRBV6-5 and J is TRBJ1-5; no definite D call. V lost 6 bases, J lost 0 bases, and 9 bases lay in between. Germline CDR1 is MNHEY and CDR2 is SVGAGI. The CDR3 consists of 14 residues. CDR3 loop: CASSPGNSNQPQHF. The CDR3 coding sequence is TGTGCCAGCAGCCCGGGGAATAGCAATCAGCCCCAGCATTTT.

This clone was found a few times. V usage is TRBV9 and J usage is TRBJ2-7, with 10 nucleotides matching TRBD2. Germline values: CDR1 SGDLS, CDR2 YYNGEE. The CDR3 totals 15 residues. The V segment lost 4 bases and the J segment 4 bases; nucleotides outside the gene matches: 8. CDR3 in DNA: TGTGCCAGCAGCACTCTAGCGGGAGTTGGGTACGAGCAGTACTTC. It codes for CASSTLAGVGYEQYF.

The chain couples TRBV20-1 to TRBJ1-2; D is unclear. Germline assignment: CDR1 DFQATT and CDR2 SNEGSKA (reference sequence). Trimming removed 6 bases at V and 4 bases at J, with 9 bases between. The CDR3 is 11 residues long. The CDR3 is CSARWGYGYTF. DNA for the CDR3: TGCAGTGCCCGGTGGGGCTATGGCTACACCTTC.

This chain links TRBV5-1 with TRBJ2-1; 7 bases line up with TRBD1. V lost 4 bases, J lost 8 bases, and 15 bases stayed unmatched. Germline V lookup: CDR1 SGHRS, CDR2 YFSETQ. The CDR3 runs to 16 residues. CDR3 in DNA: TGCGCCAGCAGCACCGGGACAGCCCCGGGCGTAGATGAGCAGTTCTTC. Translation gives CASSTGTAPGVDEQFF.

This clone was counted ten times or more. This sample includes further DNA sequences coding for the same CDR3. The chain combines TRBV5-1 with TRBJ1-2; TRBD1 matches at 7 bases. The J segment lost 4 bases and the V segment lost 7 bases, leaving 7 bases of the junction unmatched. CDR3 length: 13 amino acids. CDR1 is SGHRS, CDR2 YFSETQ, per germline. CDR3 in amino acids: CASSGDSLYGYTF. The CDR3 DNA follows: TGCGCCAGCTCGGGGGACAGTCTCTATGGCTACACCTTC.

This chain links TRBV30 with TRBJ1-1, with D tentatively TRBD1 (5 bases). Trimming cost V 2 bases and J 6 bases, with 16 bases left between them. From germline, CDR1 is GTSNPN and CDR2 SVGIG (reference sequence). The CDR3 is 14 amino acids. CDR3 in DNA: TGTGCCTGGAGTTCCGCCCCAGGGTATCCTGAAGCTTTCTTT. Its protein is CAWSSAPGYPEAFF.

This clone occurred a few times. The genes are TRBV11-3 and TRBJ2-5, with D possibly matching TRBD1 (7 bases). Germline CDR1 is SGHNT and CDR2 is YENEEA. The V gene lost 5 bases and the J gene lost 5 bases, with 21 bases spanning the gap. CDR3 length: 16 residues. The CDR3 nucleotides read TGTGCCAGCAGCATGATTACCCCAGGGGGGTGGGAGACCCAGTACTTC. Residues: CASSMITPGGWETQYF.

This chain uses TRBV5-6 with TRBJ2-5, with D uncertain. Germline CDR1 and CDR2: SGHDT and YYEEEE. The CDR3 is 12 residues long. V lost 4 bases and J 5 bases, leaving 9 bases between the germline ends. CDR3: CASSVYPETQYF. CDR3 sequence (DNA): TGTGCCAGCAGCGTATATCCGGAGACCCAGTACTTC.

The V gene is TRBV7-6, the J gene TRBJ2-1; TRBD1 or TRBD2 may be the D gene (5 bases each). The V end lost 0 bases, the J end lost 4 bases, and 10 bases lay between the germline ends. The CDR3 loop spans 15 amino acids. The germline V gene has CDR1 SGHVS and CDR2 FNYEAQ. DNA for the CDR3: TGTGCCAGCAGCTTAGCTGGCAGGGAGTACAATGAGCAGTTCTTC. This codes for CASSLAGREYNEQFF. The variable domain in full, completed from reference TRBV7-6 and TRBJ2-1, reads GAGVSQSPRYKVTKRGQDVALRCDPISGHVSLYWYRQALGQGPEFLTYFNYEAQQDKSGLPNDRFSAERPEGSISTLTIQRTEQRDSAMYRCASSLAGREYNEQFFGPGTRLTVL.

The count of this clone is one. The genes are TRBV6-5 and TRBJ1-2; 9 bases fit TRBD1. Germline V gene sequence: CDR1 MNHEY, CDR2 SVGAGI. The CDR3 contains 16 residues. The V gene end was trimmed by 0 bases and the J gene end by 1 base; junction bases not matched to a gene: 3. The CDR3 is CASSYSGTGLNYGYTF. DNA of the CDR3: TGTGCCAGCAGTTACTCCGGGACAGGGCTTAACTATGGCTACACCTTC.

This rearrangement joins TRBV7-6 to TRBJ2-2; D remains ambiguous. CDR3 length: 16 residues. Between the trimmed V and J ends, which lost 1 base and 4 bases, there was a span of 13 bases. CDR1 and CDR2 from the germline V gene are SGHVS and FNYEAQ. CDR3 region: CASSLGPPSGTGELFF. The CDR3 DNA reads TGTGCCAGCAGCTTAGGGCCCCCGAGTGGCACCGGGGAGCTGTTTTTT. The full variable domain, rest sourced from reference TRBV7-6 and TRBJ2-2, is GAGVSQSPRYKVTKRGQDVALRCDPISGHVSLYWYRQALGQGPEFLTYFNYEAQQDKSGLPNDRFSAERPEGSISTLTIQRTEQRDSAMYRCASSLGPPSGTGELFFGEGSRLTVL.

This chain joins TRBV2 and TRBJ2-1; 7 bases line up with TRBD2. The CDR3 extends over 15 amino acids. The germline V gene has CDR1 SNHLY and CDR2 FYNNEI. Trimming removed 6 bases from V and 5 bases from J; junction bases left unmatched: 10. The CDR3 DNA reads TGTGCCAGCAGGGCGCTAGCGGAGGCGAACAATGAGCAGTTCTTC. Translating gives CASRALAEANNEQFF.

This chain joins TRBV23-1 and TRBJ2-3; D might be TRBD1 (6 bases). TRBV23-1 is an ORF, with its function uncertain. V was cut by 3 bases and J by 6 bases, with 10 bases left in between. This CDR3 has 13 amino acids. The DNA of the CDR3 is TGCGCCAGCAGTCACCCCGACAGGGATACGCAGTATTTT. It specifies CASSHPDRDTQYF.

This clone appeared a single time. The chain combines TRBV7-6 with TRBJ2-1, with D tentatively TRBD1 (6 bases). V lost 7 bases to trimming and J lost 2 bases, with 12 bases between them. CDR1 and CDR2 (germline): SGHVS, FNYEAQ. The length of the CDR3 is 14 residues. The DNA of the CDR3 is TGTGCCAGCACCAAGGGGGAACCCTACAATGAGCAGTTCTTC. Amino acids: CASTKGEPYNEQFF.

In its sample, this clone was seen once. The chain recombines TRBV5-1 with TRBJ1-1, with unresolved D. The CDR3 contains 10 residues. Trimming cost V 5 bases and J 11 bases, with 10 bases left between them. CDR1 and CDR2 from the germline V gene are SGHRS and YFSETQ. CDR3 sequence: CASSWLGAFF. In DNA, the CDR3 is TGCGCCAGCAGTTGGCTGGGGGCTTTCTTT. Together with reference TRBV5-1 and TRBJ1-1, the CDR3 gives the full variable domain: KAGVTQTPRYLIKTRGQQVTLSCSPISGHRSVSWYQQTPGQGLQFLFEYFSETQRNKGNFPGRFSGRQFSNSRSEMNVSTLELGDSALYLCASSWLGAFFGQGTRLTVV.

The table lists this clone with many counts. J is TRBJ2-1 and V is TRBV7-9; a possible D gene is TRBD1 (6 bases). The V gene's germline CDR1 is SEHNR and CDR2 FQNEAQ (reference sequence). This CDR3 is 12 amino acids long. Trimming removed 6 bases from V and 5 bases from J, with 8 bases in between. In nucleotides, the CDR3 is TGTGCCAGCAGTTGGGACAACAATGAGCAGTTCTTC. Amino acid sequence: CASSWDNNEQFF.

The chain's CDR3 is CASSLSRDYEQYF. The DNA for the CDR3 is TGTGCCAGCAGCTTAAGCCGGGACTACGAGCAGTACTTC. This chain joins TRBV7-3 and TRBJ2-7; TRBD2 is a possible D gene (5 bases). CDR1 SGHTA and CDR2 FQGTGA come from the germline V gene. The CDR3 is made up of 13 amino acids. The V end was cut by 1 base, the J end by 3 bases, with 7 bases between. The full variable domain, rest sourced from reference TRBV7-3 and TRBJ2-7, is GAGVSQTPSNKVTEKGKYVELRCDPISGHTALYWYRQSLGQGPEFLIYFQGTGAADDSGLPNDRFFAVRPEGSVSTLKIQRTERGDSAVYLCASSLSRDYEQYFGPGTRLTVT.

V usage is TRBV29-1 and J usage is TRBJ2-7; 11 bases line up with TRBD1. V shed 6 bases, J shed 4 bases, and the junction held 8 bases outside the gene matches. CDR1 is SQVTM and CDR2 is ANQGSEA in the germline V gene. The CDR3 has 14 amino acids. The CDR3 DNA sequence: TGCAGCGTCGACCCCGGGACAGGGGGTTACGAGCAGTACTTC. It specifies CSVDPGTGGYEQYF.

The sample holds one count of this clone. The chain employs TRBV5-4 and TRBJ2-5; D may be TRBD2 (6 bases). The CDR3 runs 17 residues. The germline gives CDR1 SGHNT, CDR2 YYREEE (reference sequence). With 0 bases removed from V and 3 bases from J, the gap between germline ends came to 18 bases. The CDR3 sequence: CASSLGGVVLAKETQYF. The DNA for the CDR3 is TGTGCCAGCAGCTTGGGAGGCGTGGTGCTAGCGAAAGAGACCCAGTACTTC.

This clone occurred a few times. The CDR3 nucleotides are TGTGCCAGCACACCCACATCGGCGGGAGGGTACGAGCAGTACTTC. Its protein is CASTPTSAGGYEQYF. J is TRBJ2-7 and V is TRBV27, with 9 positions matching TRBD2. Trimming removed 7 bases from V and 4 bases from J; junction bases left unmatched: 11. CDR3 length: 15 residues. From germline, CDR1 is MNHEY and CDR2 SMNVEV (reference sequence).

The chain recombines TRBV10-3 with TRBJ2-3; the D gene is possibly TRBD1 (5 bases). Per germline, CDR1 ENHRY and CDR2 SYGVKD. This CDR3 contains 16 residues. Trimming left V 8 bases short and J 0 bases short, with 18 bases between. The DNA of the CDR3 is TGTGCCATCGCCCCTGGCGTGGGGCTAAGCACAGATACGCAGTATTTT. This codes for CAIAPGVGLSTDTQYF.

The rearrangement links TRBV6-5 to TRBJ1-2; tentatively, D is TRBD1 (6 bases). The CDR3 spans 13 residues. The V gene's germline CDR1 is MNHEY and CDR2 SVGAGI. V lost 8 bases and J 8 bases, leaving 18 bases between the germline ends. The CDR3 DNA follows: TGTGCCAGCGCCCGGGGGGGCCTAGGGGGCTACACCTTC. The encoded protein is CASARGGLGGYTF.

This chain uses TRBV6-6 with TRBJ2-2; D may be TRBD2 (6 bases). Trimming shortened V by 6 bases and J by 6 bases, and 11 bases separated the two germline ends. The CDR3 runs 13 residues. Per germline, CDR1 MNHNY and CDR2 SVGAGI (reference sequence). The CDR3 nucleotides read TGTGCCAGCAGCCGGAGGGTCCCCGGGGAGCTGTTTTTT. Translation gives CASSRRVPGELFF.

This sequence joins TRBV7-2 and TRBJ1-1, with TRBD1 matching 8 bases. CDR3 size: 17 residues. The germline gives CDR1 SGHTA, CDR2 FQGNSA. V shed 0 bases and J 7 bases; nucleotides not matched to a gene: 13. For the CDR3, the DNA is TGTGCCAGCAGCTTAGCCCCCCACAGGGGGAGGAGGGGTGAAGCTTTCTTT. As protein: CASSLAPHRGRRGEAFF.

Regarding this clone: Other DNA sequences in this sample translate to the same CDR3. V and J are TRBV5-1 and TRBJ2-7; no clear D. This CDR3 contains 12 residues. V dropped 4 bases and J dropped 1 base, with 6 bases sitting between them. Looked up from germline, CDR1 is SGHRS and CDR2 is YFSETQ. The CDR3 region has the DNA TGCGCCAGCAGCCCGGAATCCTACGAGCAGTACTTC. Residues: CASSPESYEQYF.